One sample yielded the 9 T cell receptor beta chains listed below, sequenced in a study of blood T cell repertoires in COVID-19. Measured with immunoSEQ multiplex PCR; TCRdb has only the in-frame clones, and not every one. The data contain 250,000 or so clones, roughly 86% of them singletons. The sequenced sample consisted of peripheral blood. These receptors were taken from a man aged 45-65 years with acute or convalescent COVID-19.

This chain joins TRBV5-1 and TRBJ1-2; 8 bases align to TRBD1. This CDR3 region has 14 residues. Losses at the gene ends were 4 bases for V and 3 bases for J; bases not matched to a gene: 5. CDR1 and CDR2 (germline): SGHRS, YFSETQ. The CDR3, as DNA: TGCGCCAGCAGCCCGACAGGGGCTTACTATGGCTACACCTTC. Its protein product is CASSPTGAYYGYTF.

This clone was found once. The CDR3 region is CASSHQGGGPEAFF. CDR3 DNA: TGCGCCAGCAGCCACCAGGGAGGGGGTCCTGAAGCTTTCTTT. V usage is TRBV4-1 and J usage is TRBJ1-1; possibly TRBD1 for D (6 bases). The V gene's germline CDR1 is MGHRA and CDR2 YSYEKL. CDR3 length: 14 amino acids. Trimming took 3 bases from V and 6 from J, leaving 14 bases between them.

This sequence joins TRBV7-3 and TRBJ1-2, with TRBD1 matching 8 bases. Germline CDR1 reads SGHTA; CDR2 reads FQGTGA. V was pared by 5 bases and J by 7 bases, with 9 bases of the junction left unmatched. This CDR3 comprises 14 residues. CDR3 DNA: TGTGCCAGCAGCCCGATGGACAGGGCCGGTGGCTACACCTTC. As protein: CASSPMDRAGGYTF.

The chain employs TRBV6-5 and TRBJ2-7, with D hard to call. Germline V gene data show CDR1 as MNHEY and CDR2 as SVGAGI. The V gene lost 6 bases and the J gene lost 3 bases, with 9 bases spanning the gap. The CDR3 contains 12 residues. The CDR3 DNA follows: TGTGCCAGCAGAGCCTTGAACTACGAGCAGTACTTC. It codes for CASRALNYEQYF.

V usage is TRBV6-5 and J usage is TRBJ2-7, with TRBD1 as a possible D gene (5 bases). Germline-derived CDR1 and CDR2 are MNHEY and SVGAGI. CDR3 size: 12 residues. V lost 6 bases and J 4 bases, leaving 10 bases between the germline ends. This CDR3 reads CASRVQGYEQYF. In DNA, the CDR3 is TGTGCCAGCAGGGTCCAGGGTTACGAGCAGTACTTC.

The CDR3 DNA is TGTGCCAGCAGCTTGGGCGGACTTAGCTCCTACGAGCAGTACTTC. Amino acids: CASSLGGLSSYEQYF. The J gene is TRBJ2-7, the V gene TRBV5-4, with a tentative D call TRBD2 (5 bases). Trimming left V 0 bases short and J 0 bases short, with 10 bases between. Germline CDR1 and CDR2: SGHNT and YYREEE (reference sequence). The CDR3 runs to 15 residues.

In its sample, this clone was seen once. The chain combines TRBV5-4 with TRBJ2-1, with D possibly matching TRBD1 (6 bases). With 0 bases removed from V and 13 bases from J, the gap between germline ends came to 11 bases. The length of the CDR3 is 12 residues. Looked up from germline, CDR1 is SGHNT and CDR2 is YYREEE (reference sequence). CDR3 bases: TGTGCCAGCAGCTTGGCTTGGACAGCCCAGTTCTTC. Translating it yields CASSLAWTAQFF. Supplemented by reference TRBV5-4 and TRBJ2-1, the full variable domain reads ETGVTQSPTHLIKTRGQQVTLRCSSQSGHNTVSWYQQALGQGPQFIFQYYREEENGRGNFPPRFSGLQFPNYSSELNVNALELDDSALYLCASSLAWTAQFFGPGTRLTVL.

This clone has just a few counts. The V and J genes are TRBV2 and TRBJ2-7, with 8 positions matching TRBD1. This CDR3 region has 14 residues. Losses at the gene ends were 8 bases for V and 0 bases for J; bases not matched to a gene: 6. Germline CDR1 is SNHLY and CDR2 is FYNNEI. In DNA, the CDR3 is TGTGCCAGCCGACGACAGGGGAGCTCCTACGAGCAGTACTTC. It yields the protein CASRRQGSSYEQYF.

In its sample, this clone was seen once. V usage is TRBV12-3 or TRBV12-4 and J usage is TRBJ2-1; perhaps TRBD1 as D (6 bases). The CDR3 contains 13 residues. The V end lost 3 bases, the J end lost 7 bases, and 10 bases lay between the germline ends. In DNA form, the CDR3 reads TGTGCCAGCAGTTTGAACAGGGCGAATGAGCAGTTCTTC. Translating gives CASSLNRANEQFF.